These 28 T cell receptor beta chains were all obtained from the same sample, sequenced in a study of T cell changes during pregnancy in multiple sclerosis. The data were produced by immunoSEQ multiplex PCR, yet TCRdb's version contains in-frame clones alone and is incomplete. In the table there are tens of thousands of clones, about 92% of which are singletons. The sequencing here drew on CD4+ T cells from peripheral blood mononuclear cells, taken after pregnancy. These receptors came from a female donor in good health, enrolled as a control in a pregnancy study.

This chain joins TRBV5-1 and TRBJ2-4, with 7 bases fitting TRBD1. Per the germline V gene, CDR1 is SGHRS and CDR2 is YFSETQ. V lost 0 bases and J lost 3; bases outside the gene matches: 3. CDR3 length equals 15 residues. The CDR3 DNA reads TGCGCCAGCAGCTTGGGTCAGGGGGACAAAAACATTCAGTACTTC. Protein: CASSLGQGDKNIQYF.

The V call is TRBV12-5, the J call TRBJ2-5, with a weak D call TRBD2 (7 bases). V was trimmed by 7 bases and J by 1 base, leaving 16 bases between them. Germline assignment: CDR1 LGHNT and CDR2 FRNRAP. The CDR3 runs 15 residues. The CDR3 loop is CASAVGGGGQETQYF. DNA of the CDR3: TGTGCTAGTGCCGTAGGGGGGGGCGGCCAAGAGACCCAGTACTTC.

CDR3 protein: CASSQARNYGYTF. CDR3 nucleotide sequence: TGTGCCAGCAGCCAAGCACGGAACTATGGCTACACCTTC. This sequence joins TRBV14 and TRBJ1-2; D call uncertain. V was cut by 1 base and J by 2 bases, with 5 bases left in between. CDR3 size: 13 residues. CDR1 is SGHDN, CDR2 FVKESK, per germline.

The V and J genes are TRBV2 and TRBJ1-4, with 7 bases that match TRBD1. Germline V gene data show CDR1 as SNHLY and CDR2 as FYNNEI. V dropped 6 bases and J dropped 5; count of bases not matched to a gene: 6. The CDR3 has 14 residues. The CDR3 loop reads CASSKRDSNEKLFF. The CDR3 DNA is TGTGCCAGCAGCAAGAGGGACAGCAATGAAAAACTGTTTTTT. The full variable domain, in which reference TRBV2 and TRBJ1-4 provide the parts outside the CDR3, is EPEVTQTPSHQVTQMGQEVILRCVPISNHLYFYWYRQILGQKVEFLVSFYNNEISEKSEIFDDQFSVERPDGSNFTLKIRSTKLEDSAMYFCASSKRDSNEKLFFGSGTQLSVL.

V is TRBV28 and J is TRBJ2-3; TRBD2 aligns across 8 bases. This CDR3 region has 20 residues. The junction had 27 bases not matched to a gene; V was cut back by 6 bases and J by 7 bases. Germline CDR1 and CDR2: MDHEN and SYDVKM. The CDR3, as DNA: TGTGCCAGCAGCCATCAACCCTTTAGGGTAGCGGGGAACAGTCGTCATACGCAGTATTTT. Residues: CASSHQPFRVAGNSRHTQYF.

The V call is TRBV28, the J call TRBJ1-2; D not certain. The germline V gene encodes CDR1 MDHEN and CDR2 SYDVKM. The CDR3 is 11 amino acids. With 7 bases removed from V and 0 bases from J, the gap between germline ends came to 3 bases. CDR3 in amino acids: CASIANYGYTF. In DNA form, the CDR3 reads TGTGCCAGCATAGCTAACTATGGCTACACCTTC.

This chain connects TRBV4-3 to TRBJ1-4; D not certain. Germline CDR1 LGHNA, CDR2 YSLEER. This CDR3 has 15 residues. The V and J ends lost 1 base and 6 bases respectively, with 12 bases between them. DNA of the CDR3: TGCGCCAGCAGCCAAGGCGTCGCGCGCGATGAAAAACTGTTTTTT. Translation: CASSQGVARDEKLFF.

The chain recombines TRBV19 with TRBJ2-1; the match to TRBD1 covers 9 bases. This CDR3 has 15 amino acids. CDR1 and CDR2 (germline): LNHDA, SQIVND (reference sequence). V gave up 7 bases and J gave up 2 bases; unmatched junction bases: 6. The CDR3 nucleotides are TGTGCCAGTAACCCACGACAGGGGGCCTACAATGAGCAGTTCTTC. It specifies CASNPRQGAYNEQFF.

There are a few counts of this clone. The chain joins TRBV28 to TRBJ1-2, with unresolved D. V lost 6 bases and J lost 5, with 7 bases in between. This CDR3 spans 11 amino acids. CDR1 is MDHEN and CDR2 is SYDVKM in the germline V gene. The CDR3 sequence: CASRAEYGYTF. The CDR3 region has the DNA TGTGCCAGCAGGGCAGAATATGGCTACACCTTC.

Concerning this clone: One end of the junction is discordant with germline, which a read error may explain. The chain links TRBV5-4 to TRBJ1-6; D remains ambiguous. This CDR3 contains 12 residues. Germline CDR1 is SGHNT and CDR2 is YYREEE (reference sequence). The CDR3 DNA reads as TGTGCCAGCAGCTCCAATAATTCACCCCTCCACTTT. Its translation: CASSSNNSPLHF.

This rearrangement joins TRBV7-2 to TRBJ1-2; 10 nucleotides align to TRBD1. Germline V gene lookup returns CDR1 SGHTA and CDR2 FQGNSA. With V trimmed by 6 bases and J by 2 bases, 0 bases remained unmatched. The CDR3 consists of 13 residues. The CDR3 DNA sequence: TGTGCCAGCAGGACAGGGGGCAACTATGGCTACACCTTC. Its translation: CASRTGGNYGYTF.

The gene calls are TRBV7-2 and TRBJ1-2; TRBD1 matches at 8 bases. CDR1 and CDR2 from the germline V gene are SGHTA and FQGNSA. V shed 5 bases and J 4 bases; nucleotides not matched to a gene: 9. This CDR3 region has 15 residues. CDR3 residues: CASSVRQGPGYGYTF. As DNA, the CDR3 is TGTGCCAGCAGCGTACGACAGGGGCCCGGCTATGGCTACACCTTC.

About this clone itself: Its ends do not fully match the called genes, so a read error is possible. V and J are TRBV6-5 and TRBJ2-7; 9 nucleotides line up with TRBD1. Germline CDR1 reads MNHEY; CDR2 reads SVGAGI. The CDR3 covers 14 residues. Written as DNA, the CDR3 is TGTGTCAGCAGTCTGGACAGGGGTATGCGGGAGCAGTACTTC. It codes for CVSSLDRGMREQYF.

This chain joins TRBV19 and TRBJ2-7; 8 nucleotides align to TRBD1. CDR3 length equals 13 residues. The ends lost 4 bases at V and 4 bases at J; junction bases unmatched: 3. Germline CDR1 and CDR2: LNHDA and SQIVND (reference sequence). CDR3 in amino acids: CASSTRGRYEQYF. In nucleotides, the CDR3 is TGTGCCAGTAGTACCAGGGGGCGGTACGAGCAGTACTTC.

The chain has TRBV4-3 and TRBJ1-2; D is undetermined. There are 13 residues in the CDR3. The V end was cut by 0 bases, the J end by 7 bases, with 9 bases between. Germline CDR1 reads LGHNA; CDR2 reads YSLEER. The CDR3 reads CASSQDWYSGYTF. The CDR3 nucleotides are TGCGCCAGCAGCCAAGATTGGTACAGTGGCTACACCTTC.

The CDR3 nucleotides are TGTGCCAGCAGCCGTCTGGGGGCAGAACTGAATGGCTACACCTTC. Translating it yields CASSRLGAELNGYTF. The rearrangement uses TRBV7-9 and TRBJ1-2; tentative D call: TRBD1 (6 bases). Germline CDR1 and CDR2: SEHNR and FQNEAQ (reference sequence). The CDR3 runs 15 residues. Trimming stripped 5 bases from V and 6 bases from J, with 19 bases between.

CDR3 sequence (DNA): TGTGCCAGCAGCACCCGAGGAACTAATGAAAAACTGTTTTTT. Translation: CASSTRGTNEKLFF. The chain uses TRBV6-5 and TRBJ1-4; no clear D gene. The CDR3 totals 14 residues. Germline CDR1 reads MNHEY; CDR2 reads SVGAGI. V was clipped by 6 bases and J by 1 base, with 9 bases between them.

In nucleotides, the CDR3 is TGTGCCAGCACCCCGGTCCTACAGGGGAACTATGGCTACACCTTC. It codes for CASTPVLQGNYGYTF. The rearrangement joins TRBV5-8 to TRBJ1-2; 7 positions match TRBD1. The CDR3 spans 15 residues. The junction had 10 bases not matched to a gene; V was cut back by 6 bases and J by 2 bases. Germline-derived CDR1 and CDR2 are SGHTS and YDEGEE. Complete variable domain (other parts from reference TRBV5-8 and TRBJ1-2): EAGVTQSPTHLIKTRGQQATLRCSPISGHTSVYWYQQALGLGLQFLLWYDEGEERNRGNFPPRFSGRQFPNYSSELNVNALELEDSALYLCASTPVLQGNYGYTFGSGTRLTVV.

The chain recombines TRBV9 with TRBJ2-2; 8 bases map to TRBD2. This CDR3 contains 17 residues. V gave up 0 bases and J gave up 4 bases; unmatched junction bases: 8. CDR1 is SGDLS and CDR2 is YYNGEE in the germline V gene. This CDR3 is CASSVGPGGTSTGELFF. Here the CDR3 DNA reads TGTGCCAGCAGCGTAGGTCCGGGAGGGACTAGCACCGGGGAGCTGTTTTTT.

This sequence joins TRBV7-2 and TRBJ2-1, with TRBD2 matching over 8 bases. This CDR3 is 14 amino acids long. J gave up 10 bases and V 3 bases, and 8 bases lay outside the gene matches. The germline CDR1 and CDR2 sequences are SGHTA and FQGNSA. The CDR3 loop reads CASSFGGGPGEQFF. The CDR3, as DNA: TGTGCCAGCAGCTTCGGGGGGGGGCCGGGAGAGCAGTTCTTC.

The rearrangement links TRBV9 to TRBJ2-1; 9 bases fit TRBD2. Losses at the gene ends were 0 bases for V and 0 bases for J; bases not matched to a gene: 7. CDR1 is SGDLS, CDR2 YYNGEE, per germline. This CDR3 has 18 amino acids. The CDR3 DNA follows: TGTGCCAGCAGCGTAGGTAGCGGGGGCCCTAGCTCCTACAATGAGCAGTTCTTC. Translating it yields CASSVGSGGPSSYNEQFF.

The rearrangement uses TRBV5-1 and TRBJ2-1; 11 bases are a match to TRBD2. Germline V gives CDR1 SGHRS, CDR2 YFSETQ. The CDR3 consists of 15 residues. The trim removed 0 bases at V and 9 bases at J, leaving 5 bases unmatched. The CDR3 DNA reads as TGCGCCAGCAGCTTGGAGGGCCTAGCGGGGGGTGAGCAGTTCTTC. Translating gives CASSLEGLAGGEQFF.

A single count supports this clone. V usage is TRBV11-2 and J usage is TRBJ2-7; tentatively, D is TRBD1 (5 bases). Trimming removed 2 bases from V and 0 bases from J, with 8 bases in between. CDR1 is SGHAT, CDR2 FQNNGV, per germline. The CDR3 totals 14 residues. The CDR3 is CASSLRQSSYEQYF. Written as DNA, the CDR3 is TGTGCCAGCAGCTTACGACAGAGCTCCTACGAGCAGTACTTC. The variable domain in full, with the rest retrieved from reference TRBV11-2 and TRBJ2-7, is EAGVAQSPRYKIIEKRQSVAFWCNPISGHATLYWYQQILGQGPKLLIQFQNNGVVDDSQLPKDRFSAERLKGVDSTLKIQPAKLEDSAVYLCASSLRQSSYEQYFGPGTRLTVT.

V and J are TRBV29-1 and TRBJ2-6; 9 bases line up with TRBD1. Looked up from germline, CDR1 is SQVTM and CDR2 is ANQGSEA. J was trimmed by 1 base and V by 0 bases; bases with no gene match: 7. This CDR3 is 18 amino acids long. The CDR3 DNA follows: TGCAGCGTTGAAGATCGGGGGACAGGGAGTTCTGGGGCCAACGTCCTGACTTTC. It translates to CSVEDRGTGSSGANVLTF.

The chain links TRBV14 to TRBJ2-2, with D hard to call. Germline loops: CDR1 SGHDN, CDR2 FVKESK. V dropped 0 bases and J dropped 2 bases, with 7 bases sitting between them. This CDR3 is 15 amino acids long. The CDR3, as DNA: TGTGCCAGCAGCCAAGATAGGAGAAACACCGGGGAGCTGTTTTTT. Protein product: CASSQDRRNTGELFF.

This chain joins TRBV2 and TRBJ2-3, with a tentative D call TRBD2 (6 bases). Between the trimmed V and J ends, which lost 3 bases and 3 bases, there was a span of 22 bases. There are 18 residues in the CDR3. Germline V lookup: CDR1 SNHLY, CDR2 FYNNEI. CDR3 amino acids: CASSDPPTLALRTDTQYF. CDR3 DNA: TGTGCCAGCAGTGACCCTCCTACGCTAGCGTTGAGAACAGATACGCAGTATTTT.

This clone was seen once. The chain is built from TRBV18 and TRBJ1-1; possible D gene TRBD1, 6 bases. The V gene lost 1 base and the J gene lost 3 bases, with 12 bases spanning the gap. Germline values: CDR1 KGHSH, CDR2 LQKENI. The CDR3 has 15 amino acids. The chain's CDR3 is CASSPQGGGYTEAFF. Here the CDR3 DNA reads TGTGCCAGCTCACCACAAGGGGGGGGTTACACTGAAGCTTTCTTT. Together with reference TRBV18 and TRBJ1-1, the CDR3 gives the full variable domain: NAGVMQNPRHLVRRRGQEARLRCSPMKGHSHVYWYRQLPEEGLKFMVYLQKENIIDESGMPKERFSAEFPKEGPSILRIQQVVRGDSAAYFCASSPQGGGYTEAFFGQGTRLTVV.

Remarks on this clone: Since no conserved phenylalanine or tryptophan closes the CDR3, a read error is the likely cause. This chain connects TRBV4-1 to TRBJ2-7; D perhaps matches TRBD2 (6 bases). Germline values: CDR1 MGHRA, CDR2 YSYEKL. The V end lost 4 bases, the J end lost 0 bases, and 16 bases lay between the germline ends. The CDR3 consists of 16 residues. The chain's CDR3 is CASSPWGDESSYEQYL. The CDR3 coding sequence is TGCGCCAGCAGCCCATGGGGGGACGAGAGCTCCTACGAGCAGTACCTC.